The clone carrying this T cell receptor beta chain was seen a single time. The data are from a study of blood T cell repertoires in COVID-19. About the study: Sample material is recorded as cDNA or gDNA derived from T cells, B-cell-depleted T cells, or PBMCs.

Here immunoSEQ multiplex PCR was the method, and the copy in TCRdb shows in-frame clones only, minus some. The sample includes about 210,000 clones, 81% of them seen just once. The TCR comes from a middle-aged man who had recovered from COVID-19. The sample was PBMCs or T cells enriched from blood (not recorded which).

The CDR3, as DNA: TGTGCCAGCAGCTTAGGACCCGGACATGTCGAGCAGTACTTC. This translates into CASSLGPGHVEQYF. V gene TRBV11-2 combines with J gene TRBJ2-7, with a tentative D call TRBD1 (5 bases). V shed 1 base and J shed 6 bases, with 13 bases lying between them. This CDR3 region has 14 residues. Germline V gene data show CDR1 as SGHAT and CDR2 as FQNNGV.